The 23 T cell receptor beta chains below come from one sample, sequenced in a study of cytomegalovirus exposure and HLA in healthy donors. Researchers ran the PCR with 60 Vbeta and 13 Jbeta primers. TCRdb keeps only in-frame clones here, not all; method: immunoSEQ multiplex PCR. The data contain about 160,000 clones, around 76% of them singletons. The sequenced sample was PBMCs. The receptors stem from a female donor in good health and CMV-seronegative.

This chain connects TRBV19 to TRBJ1-3, with no clear D. V was shortened by 7 bases and J by 4 bases, with 14 bases between the two germline ends. Per germline, CDR1 LNHDA and CDR2 SQIVND (reference sequence). The CDR3 spans 14 residues. In DNA form, the CDR3 reads TGTGCCAGTATCGACTTCCAACCGGGAAACACCATATATTTT. It translates to CASIDFQPGNTIYF.

The chain has TRBV7-9 and TRBJ2-7; D unresolved. Germline-derived CDR1 and CDR2 are SEHNR and FQNEAQ (reference sequence). Trimming took off 8 bases at V and 0 bases at J, with 11 bases between the two ends. The CDR3 length is 13 residues. The CDR3 region is CASRTVSSYEQYF. In DNA, the CDR3 is TGTGCCAGCCGCACAGTGAGCTCCTACGAGCAGTACTTC.

As for this clone: The same CDR3 also results from other DNA sequences found in this sample. CDR3 residues: CASSGLNYGYTF. The CDR3 DNA sequence: TGTGCCAGCTCAGGCCTTAACTATGGCTACACCTTC. The V and J genes are TRBV18 and TRBJ1-2; D is unresolved. Germline CDR1 is KGHSH and CDR2 is LQKENI. This CDR3 is 12 amino acids long. V dropped 5 bases and J dropped 1 base, with 5 bases sitting between them.

This rearrangement joins TRBV18 to TRBJ2-5, with 9 bases lining up with TRBD2. J lost 3 bases, V lost 3 bases, and 5 bases had no gene match. The germline CDR1 and CDR2 sequences are KGHSH and LQKENI. This CDR3 is built from 15 residues. The CDR3 loop reads CASSPGIAGEETQYF. Written as DNA, the CDR3 is TGTGCCAGCTCACCGGGAATAGCGGGGGAAGAGACCCAGTACTTC. Based on the CDR3 plus reference TRBV18 and TRBJ2-5, the full variable domain is NAGVMQNPRHLVRRRGQEARLRCSPMKGHSHVYWYRQLPEEGLKFMVYLQKENIIDESGMPKERFSAEFPKEGPSILRIQQVVRGDSAAYFCASSPGIAGEETQYFGPGTRLLVL.

The rearrangement joins TRBV7-2 to TRBJ2-3, with D possibly matching TRBD2 (7 bases). The CDR3 extends over 14 amino acids. Germline-derived CDR1 and CDR2 are SGHTA and FQGNSA. Between the trimmed V and J ends, which lost 4 bases and 5 bases, there was a span of 13 bases. In DNA, the CDR3 is TGTGCCAGCAGCTCGGGGGGCTCGGTAGATACGCAGTATTTT. Translated, it gives CASSSGGSVDTQYF.

The chain joins TRBV11-2 to TRBJ2-7, with TRBD2 matching 13 bases. Germline CDR1 and CDR2: SGHAT and FQNNGV. This CDR3 comprises 17 residues. V shed 3 bases, J shed 2 bases, and the junction held 7 bases outside the gene matches. CDR3 nucleotides: TGTGCCAGCAGCTTCGACATCGGACTAGCGGGAGCCTACGAGCAGTACTTC. It encodes CASSFDIGLAGAYEQYF.

The chain joins TRBV5-1 to TRBJ2-1; TRBD2 agrees at 16 bases. The CDR3 is made up of 18 amino acids. V dropped 0 bases and J dropped 4; count of bases not matched to a gene: 4. Germline V gives CDR1 SGHRS, CDR2 YFSETQ. In DNA, the CDR3 is TGCGCCAGCAGCTTGGACGGGGGACTAGCGGGAGGGTACAATGAGCAGTTCTTC. Translating gives CASSLDGGLAGGYNEQFF.

The genes are TRBV7-8 and TRBJ1-5; TRBD1 is a possible D gene (5 bases). The CDR3 is made up of 15 amino acids. V lost 0 bases, J lost 6 bases, and 12 bases lay in between. The V gene's germline CDR1 is SGHVS and CDR2 FQNEAQ. CDR3 nucleotides: TGTGCCAGCAGCTTAGCAGGGGATGAGAGTCAGCCCCAGCATTTT. Protein product: CASSLAGDESQPQHF.

This clone was recorded once. The J gene is TRBJ1-5, the V gene TRBV6-1, with 8 bases aligning to TRBD1. Germline V lookup: CDR1 MNHNS, CDR2 SASEGT. There are 15 residues in the CDR3. Trimming cost V 5 bases and J 6 bases; bases outside gene matches: 9. The CDR3 DNA reads as TGTGCCAGCAGTAGTCAGGGGGCTGAGATTCAGCCCCAGCATTTT. Protein: CASSSQGAEIQPQHF.

This clone was seen once. The genes are TRBV9 and TRBJ2-5; D call uncertain. Trimming shortened V by 4 bases and J by 3 bases, and 13 bases separated the two germline ends. CDR1 SGDLS and CDR2 YYNGEE come from the germline V gene. This CDR3 is built from 14 residues. The DNA of the CDR3 is TGTGCCAGCAGCATCTCGTCAGGCAAAGAGACCCAGTACTTC. It yields the protein CASSISSGKETQYF.

The CDR3 bases are TGTGCCTGGAGTGGGGGGACAGTAGGAGGGGACGAGCAGTACTTC. Translated, it gives CAWSGGTVGGDEQYF. The V gene is TRBV30, the J gene TRBJ2-7, with a tentative D call TRBD1 (7 bases). The ends were cut back, 1 base at V and 5 bases at J, with 18 bases in the middle. CDR1 is GTSNPN, CDR2 SVGIG, per germline (reference sequence). The length of the CDR3 is 15 residues. Variable domain in full (rest from reference TRBV30 and TRBJ2-7): SQTIHQWPATLVQPVGSPLSLECTVEGTSNPNLYWYRQAAGRGLQLLFYSVGIGQISSEVPQNLSASRPQDRQFILSSKKLLLSDSGFYLCAWSGGTVGGDEQYFGPGTRLTVT.

J is TRBJ2-7 and V is TRBV5-1, with D possibly matching TRBD2 (6 bases). Germline V lookup: CDR1 SGHRS, CDR2 YFSETQ. The CDR3 sequence is 14 residues long. Trimming removed 2 bases from V and 5 bases from J, with 14 bases in between. The CDR3, as DNA: TGCGCCAGCAGCTTCGCGGGAAGAGGGGACGAGCAGTACTTC. Its translation: CASSFAGRGDEQYF.

The rearrangement joins TRBV5-1 to TRBJ2-1; 13 bases fit TRBD2. The CDR3 runs to 16 residues. CDR1 SGHRS and CDR2 YFSETQ come from the germline V gene. V dropped 3 bases and J dropped 10; count of bases not matched to a gene: 10. The chain's CDR3 is CASSSGGLAGIEEQFF. In DNA, the CDR3 is TGCGCCAGCAGCTCGGGGGGACTAGCGGGAATCGAAGAGCAGTTCTTC. Complete variable domain (other parts from reference TRBV5-1 and TRBJ2-1): KAGVTQTPRYLIKTRGQQVTLSCSPISGHRSVSWYQQTPGQGLQFLFEYFSETQRNKGNFPGRFSGRQFSNSRSEMNVSTLELGDSALYLCASSSGGLAGIEEQFFGPGTRLTVL.

The rearrangement links TRBV2 to TRBJ1-2; TRBD1 might be the D (5 bases). The germline V gene encodes CDR1 SNHLY and CDR2 FYNNEI. The length of the CDR3 is 16 residues. V lost 1 base and J 6 bases, leaving 18 bases between the germline ends. CDR3 residues: CASSEGPQVGPHGYTF. CDR3 DNA: TGTGCCAGCAGTGAAGGCCCACAGGTCGGCCCCCATGGCTACACCTTC.

The rearrangement links TRBV2 to TRBJ1-1, with 7 bases identical to TRBD1. From germline, CDR1 is SNHLY and CDR2 FYNNEI. The CDR3 runs to 12 residues. V gave up 11 bases and J gave up 4 bases; unmatched junction bases: 7. For the CDR3, the DNA is TGTGCCGGTCACAGGGGAGGCACTGAAGCTTTCTTT. Encoded protein: CAGHRGGTEAFF.

The rearrangement uses TRBV27 and TRBJ2-3; TRBD1 matches 8 bases. V lost 0 bases, J lost 1 base, and 6 bases stayed unmatched. Germline V gene lookup returns CDR1 MNHEY and CDR2 SMNVEV (reference sequence). The CDR3 runs to 17 residues. CDR3 bases: TGTGCCAGCAGTTTATCGACCCCGACAGGGGGCACAGATACGCAGTATTTT. Amino acids: CASSLSTPTGGTDTQYF.

The chain links TRBV7-9 to TRBJ2-7, with 11 bases that match TRBD2. Germline values: CDR1 SEHNR, CDR2 FQNEAQ (reference sequence). The CDR3 has 15 amino acids. V dropped 4 bases and J dropped 1; count of bases not matched to a gene: 3. The CDR3 loop is CASSSTSGKSYEQYF. The CDR3 DNA reads as TGTGCCAGCAGCTCGACTAGCGGGAAATCCTACGAGCAGTACTTC.

The rearrangement links TRBV7-3 to TRBJ2-2; D is perhaps TRBD1 (5 bases). V was cut by 5 bases and J by 1 base, with 11 bases left in between. Per germline, CDR1 SGHTA and CDR2 FQGTGA. This CDR3 is built from 15 residues. The CDR3 is CASSLSTGNTGELFF. The CDR3 coding sequence is TGTGCCAGCAGCCTATCCACAGGGAACACCGGGGAGCTGTTTTTT.

The V and J genes are TRBV19 and TRBJ2-7; D might be TRBD1 (6 bases). The V end was cut by 2 bases, the J end by 2 bases, with 10 bases between. From germline, CDR1 is LNHDA and CDR2 SQIVND (reference sequence). This CDR3 contains 14 residues. CDR3 residues: CASSITGSAYEQYF. The CDR3 region has the DNA TGTGCCAGTAGTATAACAGGGTCTGCCTACGAGCAGTACTTC. The full variable domain, rest sourced from reference TRBV19 and TRBJ2-7, is DGGITQSPKYLFRKEGQNVTLSCEQNLNHDAMYWYRQDPGQGLRLIYYSQIVNDFQKGDIAEGYSVSREKKESFPLTVTSAQKNPTAFYLCASSITGSAYEQYFGPGTRLTVT.

The chain recombines TRBV10-2 with TRBJ1-1; D gene uncertain. The V gene lost 0 bases and the J gene lost 4 bases, with 9 bases spanning the gap. There are 14 residues in the CDR3. Per the germline V gene, CDR1 is WSHSY and CDR2 is SAAADI. Here the CDR3 reads CASSESIGITEAFF. DNA for the CDR3: TGCGCCAGCAGTGAGTCTATCGGGATCACTGAAGCTTTCTTT.

V is TRBV18 and J is TRBJ2-7; possible D gene TRBD2, 5 bases. Germline lookup yields CDR1 KGHSH and CDR2 LQKENI. The V and J ends lost 2 bases and 6 bases respectively, with 5 bases between them. The CDR3 has 11 residues. CDR3 in DNA: TGTGCCAGCTCACCAGAGGGCGAGCAGTACTTC. Protein sequence: CASSPEGEQYF. The full variable domain, rest sourced from reference TRBV18 and TRBJ2-7, is NAGVMQNPRHLVRRRGQEARLRCSPMKGHSHVYWYRQLPEEGLKFMVYLQKENIIDESGMPKERFSAEFPKEGPSILRIQQVVRGDSAAYFCASSPEGEQYFGPGTRLTVT.

The chain employs TRBV2 and TRBJ2-5; 10 bases are a match to TRBD2. Trimming took 4 bases from V and 1 from J; bases not matched to a gene: 3. This CDR3 has 15 amino acids. Germline CDR1 reads SNHLY; CDR2 reads FYNNEI. The CDR3 sequence is CASSGRTSGQETQYF. The CDR3 DNA follows: TGTGCCAGCAGTGGCCGGACTAGCGGCCAAGAGACCCAGTACTTC.

The rearrangement joins TRBV30 to TRBJ2-2; tentatively, D is TRBD2 (6 bases). Trimming left V 2 bases short and J 6 bases short, with 7 bases between. Germline V gene data show CDR1 as GTSNPN and CDR2 as SVGIG (reference sequence). This CDR3 is 12 amino acids long. Here the CDR3 reads CAWSWGAGELFF. The CDR3 DNA reads as TGTGCCTGGAGTTGGGGGGCCGGGGAGCTGTTTTTT.